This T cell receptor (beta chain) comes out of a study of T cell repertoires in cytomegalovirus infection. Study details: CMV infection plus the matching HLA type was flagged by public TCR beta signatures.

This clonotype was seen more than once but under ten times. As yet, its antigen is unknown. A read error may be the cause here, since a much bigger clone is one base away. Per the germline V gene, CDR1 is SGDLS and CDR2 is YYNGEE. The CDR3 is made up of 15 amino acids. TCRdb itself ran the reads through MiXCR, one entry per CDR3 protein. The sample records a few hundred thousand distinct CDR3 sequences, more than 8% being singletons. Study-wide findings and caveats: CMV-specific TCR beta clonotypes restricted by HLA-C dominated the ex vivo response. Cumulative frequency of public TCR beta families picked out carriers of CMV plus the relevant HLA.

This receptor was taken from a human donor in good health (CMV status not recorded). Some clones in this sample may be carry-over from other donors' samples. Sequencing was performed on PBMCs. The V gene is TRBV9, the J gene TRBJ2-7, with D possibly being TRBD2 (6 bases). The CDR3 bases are TGTGTCAGCAGCGCGGGACCCATAGGCGCCTACGAGCAGTACTTC. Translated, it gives CVSSAGPIGAYEQYF.